This T cell receptor (beta chain) appears in the sequencing data of a study of T cell repertoires in cytomegalovirus infection. Notes on the study in general: Ex vivo responses were dominated by HLA-C-restricted CMV-specific TCR beta clonotypes. Cumulative frequency (of public TCR beta family members) identified carriers of CMV plus the relevant HLA.

Germline values: CDR1 MNHNS, CDR2 SASEGT. The CDR3 is 15 amino acids. Trimming took 6 bases from V and 0 from J; bases not matched to a gene: 3. This clonotype has just a few counts. Its antigen is unknown. TCRdb fed the reads into MiXCR, producing one record per CDR3 protein. The sample shows more than 150,000 distinct CDR3 sequences, about a sixth of them seen only once. The V and J genes are TRBV6-1 and TRBJ2-7; 12 bases fit TRBD2. Sequences were obtained from CD8+ T cells from PBMCs. The receptor was isolated from a human donor in good health (CMV status not recorded). Some clones in this sample may be carry-over from other donors' samples. CDR3 amino acids: CASRKLAGGSYEQYF. CDR3 DNA sequence: TGTGCCAGCAGAAAACTAGCGGGGGGCTCCTACGAGCAGTACTTC.